One sample yielded the 8 T cell receptor beta chains listed below, sequenced in a study of T cell clonality in common variable immunodeficiency. Clones were read by immunoSEQ multiplex PCR, and TCRdb kept only the in-frame ones, dropping some. The counts give over 30,000 clones, none of them seen only once; approximately 3.5% is held by the top ten. Specimen: peripheral blood mononuclear cells. The receptors were sampled from a person aged 18-69 years in good health.

This clone was seen at least ten times. The read halts 3 residues ahead of the CDR3 end, with the missing end drawn from the germline J gene. The gene calls are TRBV10-3 and TRBJ2-7, with D possibly being TRBD1 (5 bases). This CDR3 is built from 13 residues. Trimming shortened V by 2 bases and J by 3 bases, and 8 bases separated the two germline ends. CDR1 is ENHRY, CDR2 SYGVKD, per germline. The part of the CDR3 DNA that was read is TGTGCCATCAGTGAGCCCCAGGGCTACGAG. Translation gives CAISEPQGYE. In full, the CDR3 is CAISEPQGYEQYF.

This clone was counted only a few times. The read ends 3 residues early relative to the CDR3; the germline J gene fills the gap. The chain combines TRBV19 with TRBJ2-3, with 12 bases lining up with TRBD1. The germline CDR1 and CDR2 sequences are LNHDA and SQIVND (reference sequence). CDR3 length: 17 residues. The CDR3 protein is CASRETWDRGREETQYF. Partial CDR3 DNA: TGTGCCAGTAGAGAGACGTGGGACAGGGGGCGGGAAGAGACG.

Notes on this clone: Read sequence stops 3 residues before the CDR3 end, and the germline J gene provides the missing end. The chain joins TRBV2 to TRBJ2-2; a weak D match, TRBD1 (5 bases). The CDR3 runs to 14 residues. Germline values: CDR1 SNHLY, CDR2 FYNNEI. Trimming stripped 2 bases from V and 6 bases from J, with 10 bases between. Incomplete CDR3 DNA: TGTGCCAGCAGTGAAATGGGGCTCTCCGGGGAG. Its translation is CASSEMGLSGE. The whole CDR3 sequence is CASSEMGLSGELFF.

The sample holds a few counts of this clone. Read sequence stops 3 residues before the CDR3 end, and the germline J gene provides the missing end. The genes are TRBV7-2 and TRBJ1-2; the D gene is possibly TRBD1 (5 bases). The CDR3 sequence is 14 residues long. Germline V lookup: CDR1 SGHTA, CDR2 FQGNSA. V was shortened by 5 bases and J by 6 bases, with 16 bases between the two germline ends. The part of the CDR3 DNA that was read is TGTGCCAGCAGCCACCGATCGGGGGAGAATGGC. It is translated as CASSHRSGENG. The complete CDR3 reads CASSHRSGENGYTF.

This clone has ten or more counts. The CDR3 end is not reached by the read, which stops 3 residues before it; the germline J gene fills it in. The gene calls are TRBV6-2 or TRBV6-3 and TRBJ2-3; D not resolved. The germline V gene has CDR1 MNHEY and CDR2 SVGEGT. V was trimmed by 2 bases and J by 4 bases, leaving 10 bases between them. This CDR3 comprises 14 residues. The CDR3 bases that were read are TGTGCCAGCAGTTACCCGCGCAAATCAGATACG. Amino acids: CASSYPRKSDT. The whole CDR3 reads CASSYPRKSDTQYF.

About this clone itself: The read ends 3 residues before the CDR3 terminus; that terminus is restored from the germline J gene. The rearrangement joins TRBV5-1 to TRBJ2-7; TRBD1 aligns across 7 bases. In germline, CDR1 is SGHRS, CDR2 YFSETQ. V lost 3 bases, J lost 0 bases, and 0 bases stayed unmatched. The CDR3 length is 13 residues. The part of the CDR3 DNA that was read is TGCGCCAGCAGCTGGGACAGCTCCTACGAG. Protein sequence: CASSWDSSYE. The whole CDR3 protein reads CASSWDSSYEQYF. Based on the CDR3 plus reference TRBV5-1 and TRBJ2-7, the full variable domain is KAGVTQTPRYLIKTRGQQVTLSCSPISGHRSVSWYQQTPGQGLQFLFEYFSETQRNKGNFPGRFSGRQFSNSRSEMNVSTLELGDSALYLCASSWDSSYEQYFGPGTRLTVT.

Many counts were recorded for this clone. The DNA ends 3 residues before the CDR3 does, and the rest of the CDR3 is filled in from the germline J gene. The chain combines TRBV13 with TRBJ2-1, with a weak D call TRBD1 (6 bases). Germline V CDR1 and CDR2: PRHDT, FYEKMQ (reference sequence). V was shortened by 3 bases and J by 5 bases, with 14 bases between the two germline ends. The CDR3 extends over 15 amino acids. The chain's CDR3 is CASSLLRQGHNEQFF. The covered CDR3 bases are TGTGCCAGCAGCTTGTTACGGCAGGGGCACAATGAG.

The table lists this clone with many counts. Read data end 3 residues before the CDR3 end; the end is taken from the germline J gene. The genes are TRBV6-1 and TRBJ2-5; TRBD1 is a possible D gene (6 bases). Between the trimmed V and J ends, which lost 4 bases and 1 base, there was a span of 10 bases. CDR1 is MNHNS, CDR2 SASEGT, per germline. The CDR3 contains 14 residues. The CDR3 is CASSAWTAQETQYF. The sequenced CDR3 bases are TGTGCCAGCAGTGCGTGGACAGCCCAAGAGACC.